A selection of T cell receptor beta chains follows, all from one sample in a study of T cells in Graves' hyperthyroidism and ophthalmopathy. In TCRdb, the multiplex PCR reads were re-called with MiXCR into one record per CDR3 protein. This sample has around 560,000 distinct CDR3 sequences; 16% occur once, and the top ten carry about 18%. The sequenced material came from blood. The origin of the receptors is a woman between 18 and 30 years old with Graves' hyperthyroidism. Both conserved end residues are part of each CDR3. Each record gives: clone size, J gene, D gene, V gene, CDR3 length, CDR3 protein, CDR3 DNA. D genes are given only for firm matches. Some rows have no size entry. The others give once, few or many, or a class for an expanded clone.

clone_size: .
j_call: TRBJ2-7
d_call: .
v_call: TRBV11-3
cdr3_length: 14
cdr3_aa: CASSFGHGSYEQYF
cdr3_nt: TGTGCCAGCAGCTTTGGACATGGATCCTACGAGCAGTACTTC

clone_size: few
j_call: TRBJ2-1
d_call: .
v_call: TRBV25-1
cdr3_length: 11
cdr3_aa: CASSASNEQFF
cdr3_nt: TGTGCCAGCAGTGCGTCGAATGAGCAGTTCTTC

clone_size: .
j_call: TRBJ2-3
d_call: TRBD2
v_call: TRBV10-3
cdr3_length: 16
cdr3_aa: CAISATSGRRTDTQYF
cdr3_nt: TGTGCCATCAGCGCCACTAGCGGGAGGCGCACAGATACGCAGTATTTT

clone_size: few
j_call: TRBJ2-7
d_call: .
v_call: TRBV19
cdr3_length: 13
cdr3_aa: CASSMRGSGEQYF
cdr3_nt: TGTGCCAGTAGTATGAGAGGGTCCGGCGAGCAGTACTTC

clone_size: many
j_call: TRBJ2-1
d_call: TRBD2
v_call: TRBV28
cdr3_length: 14
cdr3_aa: CASSLSGRVNEQFF
cdr3_nt: TGTGCCAGCAGTCTTAGCGGGAGGGTAAATGAGCAGTTCTTC

clone_size: many
j_call: TRBJ2-5
d_call: .
v_call: TRBV30
cdr3_length: 11
cdr3_aa: CAWRGGETQYF
cdr3_nt: TGTGCCTGGAGAGGGGGGGAGACCCAGTACTTC

clone_size: few
j_call: TRBJ2-7
d_call: .
v_call: TRBV27
cdr3_length: 13
cdr3_aa: CASSFQGPYEQYF
cdr3_nt: TGTGCCAGCAGTTTTCAGGGACCCTACGAGCAGTACTTC

clone_size: many
j_call: TRBJ2-1
d_call: .
v_call: TRBV12-3/TRBV12-4
cdr3_length: 16
cdr3_aa: CASSLAQSSAYNEQFF
cdr3_nt: TGTGCCAGCAGTTTAGCGCAATCTAGCGCCTACAATGAGCAGTTCTTC

clone_size: .
j_call: TRBJ2-7
d_call: TRBD2
v_call: TRBV7-9
cdr3_length: 17
cdr3_aa: CASSPFRTSGDVGEQYF
cdr3_nt: TGTGCCAGCAGCCCTTTCCGGACTAGCGGGGATGTGGGCGAGCAGTACTTC

clone_size: few
j_call: TRBJ1-6
d_call: .
v_call: TRBV4-3
cdr3_length: 15
cdr3_aa: CASSQELEGSSPLHF
cdr3_nt: TGCGCCAGCAGCCAAGAATTGGAGGGGAGCTCACCCCTCCACTTT

clone_size: many
j_call: TRBJ1-2
d_call: .
v_call: TRBV7-3
cdr3_length: 15
cdr3_aa: CASSLNGATLYGYTF
cdr3_nt: TGTGCCAGCAGCTTAAACGGGGCGACCCTCTATGGTTACACCTTC

clone_size: .
j_call: TRBJ1-1
d_call: TRBD1
v_call: TRBV20-1
cdr3_length: 15
cdr3_aa: CSAGRTGLRNTEAFF
cdr3_nt: TGCAGTGCTGGACGGACAGGGTTAAGGAACACTGAAGCTTTCTTT

clone_size: many
j_call: TRBJ1-1
d_call: TRBD1
v_call: TRBV20-1
cdr3_length: 13
cdr3_aa: CSARGTGNTEAFF
cdr3_nt: TGCAGTGCTAGAGGGACAGGAAACACTGAAGCTTTCTTT

clone_size: few
j_call: TRBJ2-1
d_call: TRBD1
v_call: TRBV20-1
cdr3_length: 17
cdr3_aa: CSARSPDRAVAYNEQFF
cdr3_nt: TGCAGTGCTAGATCCCCGGACAGGGCGGTGGCGTACAATGAGCAGTTCTTC

clone_size: .
j_call: TRBJ2-1
d_call: .
v_call: TRBV27
cdr3_length: 14
cdr3_aa: CASRGTRAYNEQFF
cdr3_nt: TGTGCCAGCAGAGGCACAAGGGCCTACAATGAGCAGTTCTTC

clone_size: many
j_call: TRBJ1-1
d_call: .
v_call: TRBV7-2
cdr3_length: 13
cdr3_aa: CASSVGRYTEAFF
cdr3_nt: TGTGCCAGCAGCGTCGGACGGTACACTGAAGCTTTCTTT